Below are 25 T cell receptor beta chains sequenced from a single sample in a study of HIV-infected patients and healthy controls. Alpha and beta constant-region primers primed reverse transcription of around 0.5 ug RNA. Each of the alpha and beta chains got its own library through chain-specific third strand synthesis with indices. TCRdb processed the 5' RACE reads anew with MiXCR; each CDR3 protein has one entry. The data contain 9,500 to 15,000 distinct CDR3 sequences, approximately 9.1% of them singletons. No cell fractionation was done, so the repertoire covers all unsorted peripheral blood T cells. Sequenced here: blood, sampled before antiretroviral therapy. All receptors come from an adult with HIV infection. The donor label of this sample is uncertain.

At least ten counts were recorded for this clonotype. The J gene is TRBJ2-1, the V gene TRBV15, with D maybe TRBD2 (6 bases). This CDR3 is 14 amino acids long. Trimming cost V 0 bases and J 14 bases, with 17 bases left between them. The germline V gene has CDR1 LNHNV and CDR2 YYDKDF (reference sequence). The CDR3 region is CATSRDMVRGVEFF. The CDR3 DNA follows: TGTGCCACCAGCAGAGATATGGTCCGCGGGGTTGAGTTCTTC.

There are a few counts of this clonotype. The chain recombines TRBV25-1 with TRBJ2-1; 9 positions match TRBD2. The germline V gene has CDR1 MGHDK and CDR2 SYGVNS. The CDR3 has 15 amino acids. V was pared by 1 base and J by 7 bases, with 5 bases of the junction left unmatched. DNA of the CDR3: TGTGCCAGCAGTGAATGGGCGGGGGGGCTAAATGAGCAGTTCTTC. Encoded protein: CASSEWAGGLNEQFF.

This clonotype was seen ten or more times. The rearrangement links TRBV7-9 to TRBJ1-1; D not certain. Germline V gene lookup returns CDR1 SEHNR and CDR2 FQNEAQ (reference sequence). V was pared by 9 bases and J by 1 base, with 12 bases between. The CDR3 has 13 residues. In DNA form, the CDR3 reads TGTGCCAGTGGCGTGGGCTGGAACACTGAAGCTTTCTTT. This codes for CASGVGWNTEAFF.

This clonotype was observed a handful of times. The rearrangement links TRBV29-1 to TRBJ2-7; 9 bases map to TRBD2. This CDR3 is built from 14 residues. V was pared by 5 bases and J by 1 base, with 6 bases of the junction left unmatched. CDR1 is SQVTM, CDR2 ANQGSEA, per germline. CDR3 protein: CSVLLAGYSYEQYF. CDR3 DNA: TGCAGCGTTCTTCTAGCGGGATATTCCTACGAGCAGTACTTC.

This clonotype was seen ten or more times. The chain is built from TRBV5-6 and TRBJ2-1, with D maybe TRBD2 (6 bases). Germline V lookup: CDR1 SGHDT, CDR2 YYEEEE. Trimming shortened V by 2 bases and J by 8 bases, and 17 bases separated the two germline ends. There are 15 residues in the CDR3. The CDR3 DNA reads TGTGCCAGCAGCTTTTTCGGGGGTAGTAAGGATGAGCAGTTCTTC. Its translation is CASSFFGGSKDEQFF.

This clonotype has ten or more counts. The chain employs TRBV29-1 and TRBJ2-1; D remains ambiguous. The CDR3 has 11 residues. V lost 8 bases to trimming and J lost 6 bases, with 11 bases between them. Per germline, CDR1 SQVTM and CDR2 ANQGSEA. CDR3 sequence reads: CSIPTLNEQFF. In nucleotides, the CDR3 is TGCAGCATCCCGACCCTCAATGAGCAGTTCTTC.

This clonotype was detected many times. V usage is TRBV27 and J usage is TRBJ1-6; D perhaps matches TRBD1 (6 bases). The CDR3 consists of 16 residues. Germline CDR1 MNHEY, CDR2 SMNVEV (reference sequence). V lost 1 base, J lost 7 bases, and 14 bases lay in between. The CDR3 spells CASSLLEGGANSPLHF. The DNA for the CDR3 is TGTGCCAGCAGTTTATTAGAGGGGGGGGCCAATTCACCCCTCCACTTT.

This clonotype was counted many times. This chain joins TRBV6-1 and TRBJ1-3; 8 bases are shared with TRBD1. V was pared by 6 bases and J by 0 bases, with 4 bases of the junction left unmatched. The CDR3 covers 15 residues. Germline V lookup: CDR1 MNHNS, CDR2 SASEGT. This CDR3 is CASSADRGSGNTIYF. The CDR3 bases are TGTGCCAGCAGCGCAGACAGGGGCTCTGGAAACACCATATATTTT.

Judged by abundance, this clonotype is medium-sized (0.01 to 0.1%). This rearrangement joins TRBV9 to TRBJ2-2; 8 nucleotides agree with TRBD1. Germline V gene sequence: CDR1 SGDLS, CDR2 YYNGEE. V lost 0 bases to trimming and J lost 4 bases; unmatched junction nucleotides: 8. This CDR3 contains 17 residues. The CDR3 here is CASSVVRTGSVTGELFF. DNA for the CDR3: TGTGCCAGCAGCGTAGTAAGGACAGGGTCGGTCACCGGGGAGCTGTTTTTT. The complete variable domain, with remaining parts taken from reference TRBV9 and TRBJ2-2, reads DSGVTQTPKHLITATGQRVTLRCSPRSGDLSVYWYQQSLDQGLQFLIQYYNGEERAKGNILERFSAQQFPDLHSELNLSSLELGDSALYFCASSVVRTGSVTGELFFGEGSRLTVL.

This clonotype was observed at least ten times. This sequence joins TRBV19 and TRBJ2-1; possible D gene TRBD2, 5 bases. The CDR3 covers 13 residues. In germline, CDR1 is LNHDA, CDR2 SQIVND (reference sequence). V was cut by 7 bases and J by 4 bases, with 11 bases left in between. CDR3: CASTDWGYNEQFF. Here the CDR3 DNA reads TGTGCCAGTACGGACTGGGGATACAATGAGCAGTTCTTC.

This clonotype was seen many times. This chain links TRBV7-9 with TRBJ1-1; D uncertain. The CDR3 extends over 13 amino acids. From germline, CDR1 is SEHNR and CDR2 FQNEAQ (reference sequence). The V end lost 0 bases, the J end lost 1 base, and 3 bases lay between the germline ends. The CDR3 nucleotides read TGTGCCAGCAGCTTAGCGCAGAACACTGAAGCTTTCTTT. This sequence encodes CASSLAQNTEAFF.

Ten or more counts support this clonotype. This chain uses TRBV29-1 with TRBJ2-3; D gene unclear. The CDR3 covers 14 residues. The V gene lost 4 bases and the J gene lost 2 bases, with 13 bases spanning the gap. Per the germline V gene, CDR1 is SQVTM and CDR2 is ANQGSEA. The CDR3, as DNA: TGCAGCGTTGTCCAGACTCCCCACACAGATACGCAGTATTTT. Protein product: CSVVQTPHTDTQYF.

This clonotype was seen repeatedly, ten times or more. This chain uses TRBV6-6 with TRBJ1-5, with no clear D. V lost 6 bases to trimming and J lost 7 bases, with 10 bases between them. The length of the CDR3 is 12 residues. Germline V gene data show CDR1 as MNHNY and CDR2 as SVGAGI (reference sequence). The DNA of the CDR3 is TGTGCCAGCAGCCCTATACGGCAGCCCCAGCATTTT. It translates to CASSPIRQPQHF.

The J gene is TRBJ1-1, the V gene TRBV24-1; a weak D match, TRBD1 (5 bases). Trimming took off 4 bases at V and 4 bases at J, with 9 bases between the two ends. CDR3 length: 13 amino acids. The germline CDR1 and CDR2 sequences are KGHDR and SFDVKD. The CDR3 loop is CATSEGGSTEAFF. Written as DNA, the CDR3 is TGTGCCACCAGTGAGGGGGGGAGCACTGAAGCTTTCTTT.

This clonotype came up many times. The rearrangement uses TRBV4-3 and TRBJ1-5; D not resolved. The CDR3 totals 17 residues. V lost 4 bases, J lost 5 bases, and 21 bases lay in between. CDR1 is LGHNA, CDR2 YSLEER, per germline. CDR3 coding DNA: TGCGCCAGCAGCCCCCGATTTGGGCTGAAAGATTATCAGCCCCAGCATTTT. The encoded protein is CASSPRFGLKDYQPQHF.

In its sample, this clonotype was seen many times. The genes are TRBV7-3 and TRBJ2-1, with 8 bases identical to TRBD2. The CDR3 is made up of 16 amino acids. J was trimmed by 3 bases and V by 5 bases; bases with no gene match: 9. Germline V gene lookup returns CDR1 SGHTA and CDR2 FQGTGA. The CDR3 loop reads CASSQRGGRNYNEQFF. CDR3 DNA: TGTGCCAGCAGCCAGCGCGGGGGGCGCAACTACAATGAGCAGTTCTTC. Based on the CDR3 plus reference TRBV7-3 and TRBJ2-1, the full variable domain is GAGVSQTPSNKVTEKGKYVELRCDPISGHTALYWYRQSLGQGPEFLIYFQGTGAADDSGLPNDRFFAVRPEGSVSTLKIQRTERGDSAVYLCASSQRGGRNYNEQFFGPGTRLTVL.

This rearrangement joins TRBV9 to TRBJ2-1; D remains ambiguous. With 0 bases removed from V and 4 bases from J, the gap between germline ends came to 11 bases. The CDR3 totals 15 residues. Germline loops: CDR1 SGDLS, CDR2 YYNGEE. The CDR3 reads CASSVGGDWYNEQFF. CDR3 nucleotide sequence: TGTGCCAGCAGCGTAGGGGGTGACTGGTACAATGAGCAGTTCTTC.

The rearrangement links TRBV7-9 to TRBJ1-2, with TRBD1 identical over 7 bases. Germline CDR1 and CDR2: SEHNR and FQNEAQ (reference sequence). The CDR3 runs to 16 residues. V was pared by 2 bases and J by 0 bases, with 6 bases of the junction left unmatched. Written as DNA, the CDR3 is TGTGCCAGCAGCTTATCGGCAGGGGGACCTAACTATGGCTACACCTTC. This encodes CASSLSAGGPNYGYTF.

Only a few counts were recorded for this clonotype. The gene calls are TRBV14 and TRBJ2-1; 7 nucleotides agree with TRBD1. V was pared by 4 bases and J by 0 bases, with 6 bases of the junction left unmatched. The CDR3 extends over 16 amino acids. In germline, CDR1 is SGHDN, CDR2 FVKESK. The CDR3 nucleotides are TGTGCCAGCAGCCCCAGGGGGAAGAGCTCCTACAATGAGCAGTTCTTC. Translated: CASSPRGKSSYNEQFF. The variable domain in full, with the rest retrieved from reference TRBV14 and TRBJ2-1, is EAGVTQFPSHSVIEKGQTVTLRCDPISGHDNLYWYRRVMGKEIKFLLHFVKESKQDESGMPNNRFLAERTGGTYSTLKVQPAELEDSGVYFCASSPRGKSSYNEQFFGPGTRLTVL.

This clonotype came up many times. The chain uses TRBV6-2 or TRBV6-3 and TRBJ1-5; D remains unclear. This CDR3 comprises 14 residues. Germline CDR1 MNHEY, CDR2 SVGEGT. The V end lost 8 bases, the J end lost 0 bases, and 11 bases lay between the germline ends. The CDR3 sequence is CASRRTASNQPQHF. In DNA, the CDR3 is TGTGCCAGCCGAAGGACGGCTAGCAATCAGCCCCAGCATTTT.

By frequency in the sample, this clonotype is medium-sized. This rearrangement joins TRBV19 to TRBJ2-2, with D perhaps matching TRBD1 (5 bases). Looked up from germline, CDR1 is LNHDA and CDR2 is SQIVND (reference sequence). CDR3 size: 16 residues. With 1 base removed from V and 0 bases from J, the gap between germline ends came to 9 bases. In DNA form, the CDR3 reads TGTGCCAGTAGTATAGTTGACAGCGCGAACACCGGGGAGCTGTTTTTT. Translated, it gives CASSIVDSANTGELFF.

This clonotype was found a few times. CDR3 sequence: CASRDRKTTNEKLFF. CDR3 nucleotides: TGTGCCAGCAGGGACAGAAAGACAACTAATGAAAAACTGTTTTTT. This chain uses TRBV2 with TRBJ1-4; tentatively, D is TRBD1 (6 bases). The CDR3 is 15 amino acids. Germline V gene lookup returns CDR1 SNHLY and CDR2 FYNNEI. V was shortened by 6 bases and J by 0 bases, with 11 bases between the two germline ends.

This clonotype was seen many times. This CDR3 is CASSPIGGGGPYNEQFF. CDR3 bases: TGTGCCAGCAGCCCAATTGGCGGCGGGGGGCCGTACAATGAGCAGTTCTTC. This chain links TRBV7-3 with TRBJ2-1; 8 positions agree with TRBD2. CDR1 is SGHTA and CDR2 is FQGTGA in the germline V gene. The CDR3 has 17 residues. Trimming cost V 5 bases and J 4 bases; bases outside gene matches: 13.

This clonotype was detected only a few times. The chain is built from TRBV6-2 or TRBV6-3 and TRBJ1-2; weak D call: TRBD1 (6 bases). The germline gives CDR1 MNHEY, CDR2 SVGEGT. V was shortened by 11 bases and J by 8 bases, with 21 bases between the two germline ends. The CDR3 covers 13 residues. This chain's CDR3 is CAASTGGPWGYTF. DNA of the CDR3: TGTGCCGCTTCGACAGGAGGGCCGTGGGGCTACACCTTC.

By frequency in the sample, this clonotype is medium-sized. The DNA for the CDR3 is TGTGCCATCAGTGAGTCTTTGGCGGGGGCCTACGAGCAGTACTTC. It yields the protein CAISESLAGAYEQYF. The gene calls are TRBV10-3 and TRBJ2-7; 7 bases align to TRBD2. This CDR3 is built from 15 residues. CDR1 is ENHRY and CDR2 is SYGVKD in the germline V gene. V was pared by 0 bases and J by 2 bases, with 4 bases of the junction left unmatched.